These T cell receptor beta chains were read from a single sample in a study of T cell repertoires in cytomegalovirus infection. TCRdb independently ran MiXCR on the reads; one entry per CDR3 protein. The top ten hold 25% to 30% of the sample, which has 150,000 to 200,000 distinct CDR3 sequences, approximately 15% seen once. The source material was PBMCs. The receptors derive from a human donor in good health (CMV status not recorded). Some clones in this sample may be carry-over from other donors' samples. The CDR3 runs from the conserved cysteine through the conserved F or W. A D gene is named only where the DNA matches it firmly. Clone size is stated in some rows and not others, as once, few, many or a class when expanded.

>TRBV19|TRBD1|few|TRBJ1-2
CASTRDRGNGYTF
TGTGCCAGCACCCGGGACAGGGGAAATGGCTACACCTTC
>TRBV19|TRBD1|many|TRBJ1-3
CASNPDRTDSGNTIYF
TGTGCCAGTAACCCGGACAGGACAGACTCTGGAAACACCATATATTTT
>TRBV12-3/TRBV12-4|TRBD1|many|TRBJ1-1
CASSRWTGGYMNTEAFF
TGTGCCAGCAGCAGGTGGACAGGGGGGTACATGAACACTGAAGCTTTCTTT
>TRBV7-2|-|many|TRBJ2-2
CASSLKNTGELFF
TGTGCCAGCAGCTTAAAGAACACCGGGGAGCTGTTTTTT
>TRBV7-2|-|many|TRBJ1-2
CASSFFQGPNYGYTF
TGTGCCAGCAGCTTTTTTCAGGGCCCTAACTATGGCTACACCTTC
>TRBV7-2|TRBD1|many|TRBJ1-1
CASSLARDSTEAFF
TGTGCCAGCAGCTTAGCACGGGACAGCACTGAAGCTTTCTTT
>TRBV28|TRBD1|few|TRBJ1-5
CASSLLPGGGNQPQHF
TGTGCCAGCAGTTTATTGCCAGGGGGCGGCAATCAGCCCCAGCATTTT
>TRBV28|-|-|TRBJ2-3
CASSSNPDTQYF
TGTGCCAGCAGTTCCAACCCGGATACGCAGTATTTT
>TRBV7-2|TRBD2|many|TRBJ2-7
CASSGRAGGTGYEQYF
TGTGCCAGCAGCGGCCGAGCGGGGGGGACTGGATACGAGCAGTACTTC
>TRBV7-9|-|many|TRBJ2-5
CASSFDGDDQETQYF
TGTGCCAGCAGCTTTGACGGTGACGATCAAGAGACCCAGTACTTC
>TRBV12-3/TRBV12-4|-|few|TRBJ1-6
CASSLVGGMNSPLHF
TGTGCCAGCAGTTTAGTCGGGGGAATGAACTCACCCCTCCACTTT
>TRBV12-3/TRBV12-4|TRBD2|few|TRBJ2-7
CATGGGGSYEQYF
TGTGCCACCGGGGGGGGCGGTTCCTACGAGCAGTACTTC
>TRBV7-2|-|many|TRBJ1-6
CASSVTLLNSYNSPLHF
TGTGCCAGCAGCGTAACCCTTCTAAACTCCTATAATTCACCCCTCCACTTT
>TRBV7-2|TRBD1|many|TRBJ1-2
CASSFAGQGISYTF
TGTGCCAGCAGCTTCGCGGGACAGGGTATAAGCTACACCTTC
>TRBV28|TRBD1|many|TRBJ1-1
CASRSRGRITEAFF
TGTGCCAGCAGGTCCAGGGGGCGCATTACTGAAGCTTTCTTT
>TRBV7-3|-|many|TRBJ2-3
CASSLSLGSTDTQYF
TGTGCCAGCAGCTTATCCCTGGGGAGCACAGATACGCAGTATTTT
>TRBV28|-|few|TRBJ1-2
CASSFKGYTF
TGTGCCAGCAGTTTTAAGGGCTACACCTTC
>TRBV25-1|-|-|TRBJ1-3
CASSKMTSGNTIYF
TGTGCCAGCAGTAAGATGACCTCTGGAAACACCATATATTTT
>TRBV24-1|-|few|TRBJ2-2
CATSGRPNTGELFF
TGTGCCACCTCCGGACGGCCGAACACCGGGGAGCTGTTTTTT
>TRBV5-4|-|few|TRBJ1-2
CASSSGTKGYTF
TGTGCCAGCAGCTCCGGGACAAAAGGCTACACCTTC
>TRBV6-2/TRBV6-3|-|many|TRBJ1-1
CASSQATGAFF
TGTGCCAGCAGCCAAGCCACGGGAGCTTTCTTT
>TRBV7-6|-|many|TRBJ1-3
CASSLAQFRSGNTIYF
TGTGCCAGCAGCTTAGCGCAGTTCCGCTCTGGAAACACCATATATTTT
>TRBV5-6|-|many|TRBJ1-5
CASSVQGERYQPQHF
TGTGCCAGCAGCGTGCAGGGAGAGAGGTACCAGCCCCAGCATTTT
>TRBV6-2/TRBV6-3|TRBD1|-|TRBJ1-5
CASSYPPTGLGSGNQPQHF
TGTGCCAGCAGTTACCCCCCGACAGGGTTGGGGTCCGGTAATCAGCCCCAGCATTTT
>TRBV28|-|-|TRBJ2-1
CASTQAGTHDNEQFF
TGTGCCAGCACCCAAGCCGGGACTCACGACAATGAGCAGTTCTTC
>TRBV5-1|TRBD1|-|TRBJ1-1
CASSEHDRDYTEAFF
TGCGCCAGCAGCGAACACGACAGGGACTACACTGAAGCTTTCTTT
>TRBV6-2/TRBV6-3|-|many|TRBJ1-5
CASSLRQAMGNQPQHF
TGTGCCAGCAGCCTTAGACAGGCTATGGGCAATCAGCCCCAGCATTTT
>TRBV12-3/TRBV12-4|-|few|TRBJ1-6
CASSLDGNSPLHF
TGTGCCAGCAGCCTGGACGGGAATTCACCCCTCCACTTT